Following are 3 T cell receptor beta chains from one sample sequenced in a study of T cell responses to AZD1222 COVID-19 vaccine (dated by TCRdb to about 2021). Per the publication, the time point label means: about 28 days (+/-7) after the second vaccine dose. The method behind the library was the immunoSEQ multiplex PCR assay. What TCRdb holds here is the immuneACCESS table cut down to in-frame rearrangements. Part of the clones is not present; checked against another copy, under half of the missing clones reflect an unresolved V gene, and the others are unexplained. This sample comprises 80,000 to 95,000 clones, 88% of them detected only once. In total, the top ten clones hold 6.9% of the sample. The specimen was peripheral blood, collected 28 days after the second AZD1222 dose. All receptors come from an adult who received the AZD1222 COVID-19 vaccine.

The V and J genes are TRBV10-3 and TRBJ1-1; 10 bases line up with TRBD1. This CDR3 spans 16 amino acids. J lost 5 bases, V lost 6 bases, and 12 bases had no gene match. Per germline, CDR1 ENHRY and CDR2 SYGVKD. DNA of the CDR3: TGTGCCATCAGCCAGGGGACAGGGGCAGGGGGAACTGAAGCTTTCTTT. It encodes CAISQGTGAGGTEAFF.

This chain joins TRBV28 and TRBJ2-2; D remains ambiguous. The CDR3 extends over 14 amino acids. The germline CDR1 and CDR2 sequences are MDHEN and SYDVKM. Trimming pared 10 bases from V and 2 bases from J, leaving 14 bases between. The DNA for the CDR3 is TGTGCCACCACTACGGAGTTAAACACCGGGGAGCTGTTTTTT. This translates into CATTTELNTGELFF.

The chain combines TRBV2 with TRBJ2-3; the match to TRBD2 covers 7 bases. CDR1 is SNHLY, CDR2 FYNNEI, per germline. There are 16 residues in the CDR3. V was clipped by 3 bases and J by 8 bases; unmatched bases: 14. In DNA, the CDR3 is TGTGCCAGCAGTGAGATCAGCAGGACTAGACGTACTACGCAGTATTTT. Translated, it gives CASSEISRTRRTTQYF.